This T cell receptor (beta chain) was identified in a study of shared clonotypes between healthy human individuals (dated by TCRdb to about 2020). Context from the whole study: The cohort included three men and a couple of women between 18 and 49 years of age. The study deeply sequenced blood TCR repertoires of five healthy adults to estimate repertoire size and the extent of clonotype sharing between individuals. To increase sequencing depth and limit assay-specific biases, different laboratories used diverse techniques to prepare libraries and sequence TCR repertoires. Per donor, three plates each were used for CD4 naive and CD4 memory, two for CD8 naive, and one for CD8 memory. Each donor's leukapheresis produced roughly between roughly 0.9 and 9 billion PBMCs.

Donors were healthy HIV-negative adults with no recently reported acute infections or vaccinations. Every donor was a Caucasian adult residing in Nashville, Tennessee, USA. CD4+ T cells were enriched by magnetic negative selection; naive cells were then positively selected on CD45RA, and the negative fraction formed the memory subset. After blood collection by leukapheresis, PBMCs were isolated using Ficoll-Histopaque density gradient centrifugation and then cryopreserved in the vapor phase of liquid nitrogen. Analytical flow cytometry was used to check the purity and quantity of each magnetically sorted T cell population. From each sorted fraction, genomic DNA was isolated and quantified by UV absorbance on a Nanodrop 2000c. About this clone: The antigen this receptor binds is unknown. Within one base of it there is no much larger clone, and no base qualities were kept.

TCR CDR3 regions were amplified from genomic DNA by multiplex PCR using the deep immunoSEQ assay. Extracted genomic DNA from each cell subset was distributed evenly across all wells of several immunoSEQ 96-well plates, and each plate was treated as a replicate. For sorted subsets, about 210 ng of genomic DNA, equivalent to some 33,000 T cell genomes, went into each replicate PCR. The purified libraries were quantified using a Qubit 3.0 fluorometer, sized with a Bioanalyzer 2100, and then quantified again using the KAPA Library Quantification kit. A separate single-read 150-cycle Illumina NextSeq 550 flow cell was used to sequence each immunoSEQ 96-well plate. On the study's bioinformatics: Because only junctional sequences without quality scores were contained in the immunoSEQ output, filtering matching that applied to full-length reads could not be performed. To assign V/J genes and CDR3, sequences were annotated against IMGT germline references using PyIR, a Python wrapper for IgBLAST v1.9. Reads were filtered out if the reads had weak V/J assignments (E-value above 1e-6), no CDR3, stop codons, out-of-frame junctions, or ambiguous translated residues. V3J clonotypes were defined as sequences sharing the same inferred V gene, J gene, and CDR3 amino acid sequence. Percentage overlap between repertoires was calculated by dividing the number of shared unique clonotypes by the size of the smaller repertoire. RTK rarefaction, the Chao1 estimator, and Recon v2.1 estimates of unobserved clonotypes were used to assess repertoire richness. Generation probabilities were computed with OLGA for all TCRbeta clonotypes obtained by the gDNA method from several donors. The immuneACCESS repertoire file appears here via TCRdb, limited to in-frame rearrangements. These files lack a portion of the clones; in checked studies, under half of the deficit traces to unresolved V genes, and the cause of the others is not known. V, J and clone size are those of that table, while D and trimming were read from the DNA. Recorded for this sample are some 1 million clones; roughly 80% of them occurred a single time. The top ten clones comprise 1.4% of the sample.

The research as a whole found: Even with the large sequencing depth, rarefaction of the sorted-subset datasets indicated that sequencing was incomplete. Pairwise subsampling indicated that sequencing depth was expected to affect the degree of clonotype sharing among donors. Naive subsets generally had larger estimated clonotype richness than memory subsets. Compared with non-shared clonotypes, clonotypes shared by all four sorted-subset donors had higher generation probabilities. Because the study included only a small number of donors, the genetic and exposure-history diversity represented was limited. Sharing across a few donors was observed for roughly 5% of naive CD4, less than 4% of naive CD8, 2% to 2.5% of memory CD4, and over 0.3% of memory CD8 clonotypes. Sampling was restricted to blood, and TCR repertoires in tissue are likely to differ from TCR repertoires in blood.

The germline V gene (reference sequence) supplies CDR1 LNHDA and CDR2 SQIVND. The CDR3 has 14 amino acids, counting the end cysteine and phenylalanine. Solely the CDR3 DNA is kept, with 42 bases framed from the first base. Trimming accounts for 9 bases at V and 7 bases at J, while the number of junction bases matched to no gene is 14. Source material: memory CD4+ T cells sorted from blood. Taken with the paper, the label for cell subset or site translates to: CD45RA-negative fraction. The chain couples TRBV19 to TRBJ1-2; TRBD1 lines up with 7 middle nucleotides. The origin of this receptor is a man younger than 35 in good health. The CDR3 region reads CASVPGQWIFGYTF. The DNA sequence is TGTGCCAGCGTACCGGGACAGTGGATTTTTGGCTACACCTTC.